The 18 T cell receptor beta chains below were found in one sample sequenced in a study of cytotoxic CD8 clonotypes in ibrutinib-treated CLL. TCRdb keeps only in-frame clones here, not all; method: immunoSEQ multiplex PCR. Of about 150,000 clones in the sample, roughly three quarters are singletons; the top ten hold 5.1%. Source: PBMCs, taken after 24 months of ibrutinib treatment. These receptors all stem from a human donor with chronic lymphocytic leukemia.

This sequence joins TRBV5-6 and TRBJ1-4; 9 bases are a match to TRBD1. Germline CDR1 is SGHDT and CDR2 is YYEEEE. Trimming at V came to 4 bases and at J to 4 bases, leaving 8 bases not matched to a gene. CDR3 size: 16 residues. CDR3 in amino acids: CASSLAGTGNNEKLFF. The DNA of the CDR3 is TGTGCCAGCAGCCTAGCCGGGACAGGGAATAATGAAAAACTGTTTTTT. The full variable domain, its missing parts supplied by reference TRBV5-6 and TRBJ1-4, is DAGVTQSPTHLIKTRGQQVTLRCSPKSGHDTVSWYQQALGQGPQFIFQYYEEEERQRGNFPDRFSGHQFPNYSSELNVNALLLGDSALYLCASSLAGTGNNEKLFFGSGTQLSVL.

The V and J genes are TRBV21-1 and TRBJ2-4. TRBV21-1 represents a pseudogene. This CDR3 has 16 residues. CDR3 bases: TGTGCCAGCAGCAAGCCCCCCCTTGGAGCCAAAAACATTCAGTACTTC. Amino acids: CASSKPPLGAKNIQYF.

The chain has TRBV30 and TRBJ1-5; D unresolved. The germline CDR1 and CDR2 sequences are GTSNPN and SVGIG (reference sequence). Trimming pared 1 base from V and 0 bases from J, leaving 10 bases between. This CDR3 is 15 amino acids long. In DNA form, the CDR3 reads TGTGCCTGGAGTGCCCAGGTTTATAGCAATCAGCCCCAGCATTTT. Amino acids: CAWSAQVYSNQPQHF.

V usage is TRBV7-2 and J usage is TRBJ2-5, with D maybe TRBD2 (6 bases). TRBJ2-7 matches the DNA end more closely, so the J call is doubtful. Germline CDR1 reads SGHTA; CDR2 reads FQGNSA. This CDR3 spans 14 amino acids. DNA of the CDR3: TGTGCCAGCAGCCCGCGGAGGGCCGCCGGCGAGCAGTACTTC. Encoded protein: CASSPRRAAGEQYF.

V gene TRBV13 combines with J gene TRBJ2-4, with 7 bases lining up with TRBD1. The CDR3 covers 15 residues. Germline V gives CDR1 PRHDT, CDR2 FYEKMQ (reference sequence). J lost 4 bases, V lost 0 bases, and 3 bases had no gene match. CDR3 loop: CASSLGRTGKNIQYF. DNA of the CDR3: TGTGCCAGCAGCTTAGGCCGGACAGGTAAAAACATTCAGTACTTC.

The chain employs TRBV5-1 and TRBJ1-2; D is perhaps TRBD1 (5 bases). Germline loops: CDR1 SGHRS, CDR2 YFSETQ. V lost 4 bases, J lost 8 bases, and 15 bases lay in between. The CDR3 runs 13 residues. The DNA for the CDR3 is TGCGCCAGCAGCCAAACCCAAGGGGAGGGCTACACCTTC. Its protein product is CASSQTQGEGYTF. Full variable domain (rest looked up from reference TRBV5-1 and TRBJ1-2): KAGVTQTPRYLIKTRGQQVTLSCSPISGHRSVSWYQQTPGQGLQFLFEYFSETQRNKGNFPGRFSGRQFSNSRSEMNVSTLELGDSALYLCASSQTQGEGYTFGSGTRLTVV.

The V gene is TRBV30, the J gene TRBJ1-2; D might be TRBD1 (5 bases). The CDR3 is 12 residues long. Trimming stripped 2 bases from V and 10 bases from J, with 14 bases between. Germline V gene lookup returns CDR1 GTSNPN and CDR2 SVGIG (reference sequence). The CDR3 loop reads CAWSPGRAYYTF. The CDR3 coding sequence is TGTGCCTGGAGTCCGGGCAGGGCCTACTACACCTTC.

The J gene is TRBJ2-3, the V gene TRBV9; D possibly corresponds to TRBD2 (7 bases). Germline-derived CDR1 and CDR2 are SGDLS and YYNGEE. This CDR3 is built from 17 residues. Trimming removed 7 bases from V and 2 bases from J, with 23 bases in between. This CDR3 reads CASERGFGGPITDTQYF. CDR3 bases: TGTGCCAGCGAGCGGGGCTTCGGGGGGCCAATCACAGATACGCAGTATTTT.

The CDR3 region has the DNA TGTGCCAGCAGCCGCCCCGGGTCCCCTAACTATGGCTACACCTTC. Its protein is CASSRPGSPNYGYTF. V and J are TRBV6-5 and TRBJ1-2; D unclear. Germline CDR1 is MNHEY and CDR2 is SVGAGI. V lost 6 bases and J lost 0, with 14 bases in between. This CDR3 is built from 15 residues.

The rearrangement joins TRBV9 to TRBJ2-5; tentative D call: TRBD1 (6 bases). Germline CDR1 SGDLS, CDR2 YYNGEE. Trimming shortened V by 4 bases and J by 9 bases, and 19 bases separated the two germline ends. The CDR3 is made up of 14 amino acids. CDR3 nucleotides: TGTGCCAGCAGCCCGGGGCAGGGGTCGATGGCCCAGTACTTC. Translation gives CASSPGQGSMAQYF.

This clone turned up a few times. This chain links TRBV18 with TRBJ2-6; TRBD1 might be the D (6 bases). The CDR3 sequence is 13 residues long. In germline, CDR1 is KGHSH, CDR2 LQKENI. Trimming shortened V by 3 bases and J by 15 bases, and 15 bases separated the two germline ends. The CDR3 loop reads CASSPSGQTSLTF. The CDR3 DNA sequence: TGTGCCAGCTCACCCTCCGGACAGACGTCCCTGACTTTC.

This clone turned up a few times. The chain employs TRBV18 and TRBJ1-5; D is unresolved. Germline V CDR1 and CDR2: KGHSH, LQKENI. The CDR3 totals 14 residues. The V end was cut by 1 base, the J end by 4 bases, with 8 bases between. DNA of the CDR3: TGTGCCAGCTCACCACAGGGCGCGAATCAGCCCCAGCATTTT. Translation gives CASSPQGANQPQHF. Together with reference TRBV18 and TRBJ1-5, the CDR3 gives the full variable domain: NAGVMQNPRHLVRRRGQEARLRCSPMKGHSHVYWYRQLPEEGLKFMVYLQKENIIDESGMPKERFSAEFPKEGPSILRIQQVVRGDSAAYFCASSPQGANQPQHFGDGTRLSIL.

This chain links TRBV11-2 with TRBJ2-5, with a weak D call TRBD2 (5 bases). Germline-derived CDR1 and CDR2 are SGHAT and FQNNGV. This CDR3 is 12 amino acids long. Trimming took off 4 bases at V and 2 bases at J, with 5 bases between the two ends. The CDR3 sequence is CASSSGQETQYF. For the CDR3, the DNA is TGTGCCAGCAGCTCGGGGCAAGAGACCCAGTACTTC.

The CDR3 here is CAWSVQSNTEAFF. CDR3 bases: TGTGCCTGGAGTGTGCAGTCGAACACTGAAGCTTTCTTT. The rearrangement joins TRBV30 to TRBJ1-1; D remains ambiguous. This CDR3 is built from 13 residues. Germline V gene sequence: CDR1 GTSNPN, CDR2 SVGIG (reference sequence). Trimming took off 0 bases at V and 1 base at J, with 6 bases between the two ends. Together with reference TRBV30 and TRBJ1-1, the CDR3 gives the full variable domain: SQTIHQWPATLVQPVGSPLSLECTVEGTSNPNLYWYRQAAGRGLQLLFYSVGIGQISSEVPQNLSASRPQDRQFILSSKKLLLSDSGFYLCAWSVQSNTEAFFGQGTRLTVV.

The chain has TRBV6-5 and TRBJ2-1; the match to TRBD2 covers 7 bases. The CDR3 is made up of 15 amino acids. J gave up 3 bases and V 6 bases, and 8 bases lay outside the gene matches. Germline lookup yields CDR1 MNHEY and CDR2 SVGAGI. The DNA of the CDR3 is TGTGCCAGCAGCCCCCACAGCGGGGACTACAATGAGCAGTTCTTC. It specifies CASSPHSGDYNEQFF.

The genes are TRBV12-5 and TRBJ1-4; no definite D call. The CDR3 runs to 16 residues. Trimming removed 5 bases at V and 2 bases at J, with 15 bases between. Germline values: CDR1 LGHNT, CDR2 FRNRAP. The CDR3 bases are TGTGCTAGTGGTAACGGGCTTCAAGGGACTAATGAAAAACTGTTTTTT. Amino acid sequence: CASGNGLQGTNEKLFF.

This sequence joins TRBV5-1 and TRBJ2-3; D unclear. The CDR3 contains 15 residues. Germline CDR1 is SGHRS and CDR2 is YFSETQ. Trimming shortened V by 4 bases and J by 0 bases, and 12 bases separated the two germline ends. In nucleotides, the CDR3 is TGCGCCAGCAGCGCGGTGGGAACTAGCACAGATACGCAGTATTTT. Translation: CASSAVGTSTDTQYF.

V usage is TRBV5-4 and J usage is TRBJ2-1; 7 nucleotides line up with TRBD2. CDR1 and CDR2 from the germline V gene are SGHNT and YYREEE (reference sequence). The CDR3 sequence is 16 residues long. With 0 bases clipped from V and 3 bases from J, the junction kept 6 bases outside the gene matches. The CDR3, as DNA: TGTGCCAGCAGCTTGGGCGCGGGAGTTGGCTACAATGAGCAGTTCTTC. It codes for CASSLGAGVGYNEQFF.